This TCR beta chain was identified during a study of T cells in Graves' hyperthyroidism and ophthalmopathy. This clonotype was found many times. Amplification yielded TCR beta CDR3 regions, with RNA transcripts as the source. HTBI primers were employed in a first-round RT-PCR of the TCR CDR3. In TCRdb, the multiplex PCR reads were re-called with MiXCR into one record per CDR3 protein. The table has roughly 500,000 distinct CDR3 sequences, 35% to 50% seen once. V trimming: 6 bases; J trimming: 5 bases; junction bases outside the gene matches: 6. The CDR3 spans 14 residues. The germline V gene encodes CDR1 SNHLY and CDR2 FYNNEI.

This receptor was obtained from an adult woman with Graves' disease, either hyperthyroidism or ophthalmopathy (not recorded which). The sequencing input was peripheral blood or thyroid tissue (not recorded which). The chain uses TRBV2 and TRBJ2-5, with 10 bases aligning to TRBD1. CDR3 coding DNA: TGTGCCAGCAGCAGACAGGGGGCGATGGAGACCCAGTACTTC. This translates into CASSRQGAMETQYF.